The 20 T cell receptor beta chains below were found in one sample sequenced in a study of T cell responses to AZD1222 COVID-19 vaccine. The repertoire was sequenced with immunoSEQ multiplex PCR; TCRdb's copy has only in-frame clones and lacks some. The repertoire consists of 130,000 to 150,000 clones, with about 90% occurring once and the leading ten covering 4% to 6%. Sample: peripheral blood, taken on day 0 of AZD1222 vaccination. Receptor source: an adult in good health.

The gene calls are TRBV6-5 and TRBJ2-2; 9 nucleotides align to TRBD2. The CDR3 totals 15 residues. Germline loops: CDR1 MNHEY, CDR2 SVGAGI. Trimming removed 6 bases from V and 4 bases from J; junction bases left unmatched: 6. The CDR3 DNA reads TGTGCCAGCAGGATGGCGGGGGGGTCCACCGGGGAGCTGTTTTTT. It codes for CASRMAGGSTGELFF.

Concerning this clone itself: One end of the junction varies from germline; a read error may be responsible. The gene calls are TRBV4-1 and TRBJ1-2; D ambiguous. Germline assignment: CDR1 MGHRA and CDR2 YSYEKL. The CDR3 is 11 amino acids. The CDR3 here is CASSQESRPHF. The CDR3, as DNA: TGCGCCAGCAGCCAAGAGAGCCGGCCTCACTTC.

This clone showed up just once. J is TRBJ1-1 and V is TRBV10-3; D not certain. V was cut by 10 bases and J by 4 bases, with 19 bases left in between. From germline, CDR1 is ENHRY and CDR2 SYGVKD. CDR3 length: 14 amino acids. CDR3 residues: CATIYGPGTTEAFF. The CDR3 DNA reads TGTGCCACCATTTATGGGCCCGGTACCACTGAAGCTTTCTTT.

The CDR3 DNA reads TGTGCCAGCTGTAGGTCAGGGGAGTATCAGCCCCAGCATTTT. It is translated as CASCRSGEYQPQHF. The V gene is TRBV6-5, the J gene TRBJ1-5; TRBD1 is a possible D gene (6 bases). Looked up from germline, CDR1 is MNHEY and CDR2 is SVGAGI. Trimming shortened V by 8 bases and J by 5 bases, and 16 bases separated the two germline ends. The CDR3 extends over 14 amino acids.

The J gene is TRBJ1-4, the V gene TRBV29-1; 7 nucleotides agree with TRBD1. Germline V gene data show CDR1 as SQVTM and CDR2 as ANQGSEA. V was pared by 7 bases and J by 7 bases, with 12 bases of the junction left unmatched. The CDR3 consists of 14 residues. CDR3 sequence reads: CSASPGQTTEKLFF. CDR3 coding DNA: TGCAGCGCATCCCCGGGACAGACAACTGAAAAACTGTTTTTT.

The chain couples TRBV7-2 to TRBJ1-5; 8 positions match TRBD1. V trimming: 6 bases; J trimming: 5 bases; junction bases outside the gene matches: 9. Germline V CDR1 and CDR2: SGHTA, FQGNSA. The length of the CDR3 is 15 residues. The CDR3 here is CASSQRTGRDQPQHF. The CDR3 DNA is TGTGCCAGCAGTCAGAGGACAGGGCGAGATCAGCCCCAGCATTTT.

This rearrangement joins TRBV6-5 to TRBJ2-5; no clear D. V dropped 6 bases and J dropped 5 bases, with 16 bases sitting between them. CDR1 and CDR2 from the germline V gene are MNHEY and SVGAGI. The CDR3 consists of 14 residues. Here the CDR3 DNA reads TGTGCCAGCAGCCAGCTTGTGAGGCGGGAGACCCAGTACTTC. Its translation is CASSQLVRRETQYF.

J is TRBJ1-4 and V is TRBV4-1; tentative D call: TRBD1 (6 bases). CDR3 length equals 16 residues. V lost 4 bases, J lost 6 bases, and 18 bases lay in between. Looked up from germline, CDR1 is MGHRA and CDR2 is YSYEKL. DNA for the CDR3: TGCGCCAGCAGCCGATCAAGTGGGGGCGGGGATGAAAAACTGTTTTTT. This translates into CASSRSSGGGDEKLFF.

This chain joins TRBV3-1 (or the pseudogene TRBV3-2) and TRBJ2-1; 11 bases agree with TRBD2. V shed 0 bases, J shed 10 bases, and the junction held 8 bases outside the gene matches. The germline V gene has CDR1 LGHDT and CDR2 YNNKEL (reference sequence). CDR3 size: 16 residues. DNA of the CDR3: TGTGCCAGCAGCCAAGATCTAGCGGGAGGTCAACCCGAGCAGTTCTTC. Translating it yields CASSQDLAGGQPEQFF.

In this sample, this clone turned up once. V usage is TRBV29-1 and J usage is TRBJ2-1; D might be TRBD1 (6 bases). V lost 7 bases to trimming and J lost 8 bases, with 18 bases between them. Per germline, CDR1 SQVTM and CDR2 ANQGSEA. This CDR3 contains 13 residues. This CDR3 reads CSGWGSQGDEQFF. CDR3 nucleotides: TGCAGCGGCTGGGGGTCACAGGGCGATGAGCAGTTCTTC.

The chain links TRBV6-5 to TRBJ1-5; no definite D call. V lost 4 bases and J 9 bases, leaving 16 bases between the germline ends. The CDR3 has 14 amino acids. Germline V gene lookup returns CDR1 MNHEY and CDR2 SVGAGI. The CDR3 loop reads CASSSGPPGTPQHF. In DNA, the CDR3 is TGTGCCAGCAGTTCAGGTCCCCCAGGTACGCCCCAGCATTTT.

The chain combines TRBV2 with TRBJ2-4; D may be TRBD2 (5 bases). Trimming pared 6 bases from V and 8 bases from J, leaving 14 bases between. Germline lookup yields CDR1 SNHLY and CDR2 FYNNEI. The CDR3 runs to 13 residues. Here the CDR3 DNA reads TGTGCCAGCAGCTACCTCGGGGATTACATTCAGTACTTC. It translates to CASSYLGDYIQYF.

This sequence joins TRBV19 and TRBJ1-5, with TRBD1 as a possible D gene (5 bases). In germline, CDR1 is LNHDA, CDR2 SQIVND (reference sequence). Trimming pared 0 bases from V and 7 bases from J, leaving 13 bases between. The CDR3 extends over 15 amino acids. The CDR3 spells CASSIDRRGRQPQHF. In nucleotides, the CDR3 is TGTGCCAGTAGTATAGATCGGCGGGGCCGGCAGCCCCAGCATTTT.

The chain recombines TRBV7-6 with TRBJ1-2; D gene uncertain. Germline V CDR1 and CDR2: SGHVS, FNYEAQ. The CDR3 extends over 14 amino acids. The V gene lost 1 base and the J gene lost 8 bases, with 14 bases spanning the gap. CDR3 nucleotide sequence: TGTGCCAGCAGCTTAGGAGTGGGTTTGGGCGGCTACACCTTC. Its translation: CASSLGVGLGGYTF.

The J gene is TRBJ1-5, the V gene TRBV2; weak D call: TRBD1 (5 bases). The CDR3 covers 14 residues. Germline assignment: CDR1 SNHLY and CDR2 FYNNEI. Trimming took off 3 bases at V and 6 bases at J, with 12 bases between the two ends. CDR3 sequence: CASSDVTAGQPQHF. The CDR3 region has the DNA TGTGCCAGCAGTGATGTGACAGCGGGTCAGCCCCAGCATTTT.

The chain uses TRBV2 and TRBJ1-5, with D unresolved. The germline V and J ends were trimmed by 8 bases and 1 base, with 12 bases remaining between them. CDR3 length: 14 residues. The germline CDR1 and CDR2 sequences are SNHLY and FYNNEI. The CDR3 nucleotides are TGTGCCAGCGATGATGACCGAAGCAATCAGCCCCAGCATTTT. Amino acids: CASDDDRSNQPQHF.

This clone showed up just once. The V gene is TRBV28, the J gene TRBJ1-4, with unresolved D. V lost 2 bases and J 8 bases, leaving 6 bases between the germline ends. Germline loops: CDR1 MDHEN, CDR2 SYDVKM. CDR3 length: 12 amino acids. For the CDR3, the DNA is TGTGCCAGCAGTTTAACCGAGGAAAAACTGTTTTTT. It encodes CASSLTEEKLFF.

The chain joins TRBV29-1 to TRBJ2-7; TRBD1 matches at 9 bases. CDR3 length: 12 residues. Germline V gene sequence: CDR1 SQVTM, CDR2 ANQGSEA. The V segment lost 4 bases and the J segment 5 bases; nucleotides outside the gene matches: 3. DNA of the CDR3: TGCAGCGTTGGGGGACAGGGAGACGAGCAGTACTTC. As protein: CSVGGQGDEQYF.

This sequence joins TRBV9 and TRBJ2-5; 8 positions agree with TRBD2. The CDR3 loop spans 14 amino acids. V was pared by 2 bases and J by 3 bases, with 3 bases of the junction left unmatched. Germline V gene sequence: CDR1 SGDLS, CDR2 YYNGEE. The DNA for the CDR3 is TGTGCCAGCAGCGTGAGCGGGAGTGAAGAGACCCAGTACTTC. Amino acids: CASSVSGSEETQYF.

The chain carries TRBV12-3 or TRBV12-4 and TRBJ2-5; D remains unclear. V was pared by 3 bases and J by 5 bases, with 7 bases between. The CDR3 runs to 12 residues. The CDR3 sequence: CASSFVAETQYF. The CDR3 nucleotides are TGTGCCAGCAGTTTTGTGGCGGAGACCCAGTACTTC.